This T cell receptor beta chain is drawn from a study of blood T cell repertoires in COVID-19. Study at large: From T cells, B-cell-depleted T cells, or PBMCs came the material, which was cDNA or gDNA.

The method was immunoSEQ multiplex PCR; TCRdb's version includes in-frame clones alone and lacks a portion of them. The sample includes some 110,000 clones, 70% to 85% seen only once; the top ten take 2.5%. The CDR3 runs 15 residues. Per germline, CDR1 MNHEY and CDR2 SMNVEV (reference sequence). The trim removed 5 bases at V and 3 bases at J, leaving 7 bases unmatched. The receptor was derived from a man aged 45 to 65 with acute or convalescent COVID-19. This chain links TRBV27 with TRBJ1-1; 9 bases map to TRBD1. The source material was peripheral blood. Written as DNA, the CDR3 is TGTGCCAGCAGTGTAGAGGGGACAGGGCACACTGAAGCTTTCTTT. Residues: CASSVEGTGHTEAFF.